This T cell receptor (beta chain) appears in the sequencing data of a study of T cell responses to AZD1222 COVID-19 vaccine. CDR1 and CDR2 (germline): LGHNA, YSLEER. The V end was cut by 2 bases, the J end by 0 bases, with 8 bases between. CDR3 length: 15 amino acids. Sequenced by immunoSEQ multiplex PCR; TCRdb stores in-frame clones only, minus some. The repertoire consists of roughly 170,000 clones, with around 94% occurring once and the leading ten covering around 1.5%. The chain has TRBV4-3 and TRBJ1-3; D gene ambiguous. The sequence was collected from an adult who received the AZD1222 COVID-19 vaccine. Sequences were derived from peripheral blood, sampled 28 days after the second AZD1222 dose. CDR3 sequence reads: CASSQYMSSGNTIYF. The CDR3 nucleotides read TGCGCCAGCAGCCAATACATGAGCTCTGGAAACACCATATATTTT.